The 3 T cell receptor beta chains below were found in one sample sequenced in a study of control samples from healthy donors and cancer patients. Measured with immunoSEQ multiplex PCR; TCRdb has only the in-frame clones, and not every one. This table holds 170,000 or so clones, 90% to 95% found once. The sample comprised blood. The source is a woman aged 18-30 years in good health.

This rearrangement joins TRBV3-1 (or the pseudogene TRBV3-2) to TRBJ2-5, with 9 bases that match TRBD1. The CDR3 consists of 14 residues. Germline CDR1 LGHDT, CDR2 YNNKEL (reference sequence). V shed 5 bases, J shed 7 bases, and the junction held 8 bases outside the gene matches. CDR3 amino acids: CASSSTGQGMTQYF. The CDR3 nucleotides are TGTGCCAGCAGCTCCACAGGACAGGGGATGACCCAGTACTTC.

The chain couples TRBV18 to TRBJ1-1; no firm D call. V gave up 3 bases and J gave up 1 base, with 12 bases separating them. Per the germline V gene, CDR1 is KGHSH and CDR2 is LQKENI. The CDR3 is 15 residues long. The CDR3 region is CASSPKRLANTEAFF. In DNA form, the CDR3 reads TGTGCCAGCTCACCTAAGAGGCTGGCGAACACTGAAGCTTTCTTT. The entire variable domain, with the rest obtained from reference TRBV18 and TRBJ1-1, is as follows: NAGVMQNPRHLVRRRGQEARLRCSPMKGHSHVYWYRQLPEEGLKFMVYLQKENIIDESGMPKERFSAEFPKEGPSILRIQQVVRGDSAAYFCASSPKRLANTEAFFGQGTRLTVV.

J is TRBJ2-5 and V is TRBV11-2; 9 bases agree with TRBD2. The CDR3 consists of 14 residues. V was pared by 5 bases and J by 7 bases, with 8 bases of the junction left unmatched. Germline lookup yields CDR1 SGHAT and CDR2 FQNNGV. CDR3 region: CASSPTSGLGTQYF. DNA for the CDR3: TGTGCCAGCAGCCCAACTAGCGGGTTAGGGACCCAGTACTTC.